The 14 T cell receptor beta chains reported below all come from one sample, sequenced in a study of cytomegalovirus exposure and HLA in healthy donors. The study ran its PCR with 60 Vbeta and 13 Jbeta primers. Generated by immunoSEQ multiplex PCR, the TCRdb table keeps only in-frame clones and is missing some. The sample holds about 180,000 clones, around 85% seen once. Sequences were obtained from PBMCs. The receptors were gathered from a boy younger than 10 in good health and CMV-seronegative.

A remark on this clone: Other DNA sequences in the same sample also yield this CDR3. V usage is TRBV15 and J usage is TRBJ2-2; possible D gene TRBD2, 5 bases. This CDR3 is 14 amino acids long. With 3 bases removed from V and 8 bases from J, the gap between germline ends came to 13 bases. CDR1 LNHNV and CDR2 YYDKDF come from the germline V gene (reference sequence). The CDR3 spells CATSSRVASGELFF. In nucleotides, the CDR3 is TGTGCCACCAGCAGCCGAGTAGCGTCGGGGGAGCTGTTTTTT.

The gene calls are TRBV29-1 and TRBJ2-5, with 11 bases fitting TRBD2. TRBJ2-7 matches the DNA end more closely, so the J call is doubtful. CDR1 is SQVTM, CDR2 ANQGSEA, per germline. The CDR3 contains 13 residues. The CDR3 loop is CSVETSGAYEQYF. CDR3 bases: TGCAGCGTTGAGACTAGCGGGGCCTACGAGCAGTACTTC.

CDR3 coding DNA: TGCGCCAGCATCCCCCCGGGGGGTTTTGAGCACGAGCAGTACGTC. This translates into CASIPPGGFEHEQYV. The gene calls are TRBV23-1 and TRBJ2-7; the match to TRBD2 covers 7 bases. TRBV23-1 qualifies as an ORF whose function is uncertain. The CDR3 consists of 15 residues. The ends lost 7 bases at V and 5 bases at J; junction bases unmatched: 14.

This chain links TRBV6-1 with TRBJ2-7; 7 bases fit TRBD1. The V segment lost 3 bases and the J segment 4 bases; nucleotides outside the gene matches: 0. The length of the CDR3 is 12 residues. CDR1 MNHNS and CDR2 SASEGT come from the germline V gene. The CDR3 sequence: CASSDRGYEQYV. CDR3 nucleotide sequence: TGTGCCAGCAGTGACAGGGGGTACGAGCAGTACGTC.

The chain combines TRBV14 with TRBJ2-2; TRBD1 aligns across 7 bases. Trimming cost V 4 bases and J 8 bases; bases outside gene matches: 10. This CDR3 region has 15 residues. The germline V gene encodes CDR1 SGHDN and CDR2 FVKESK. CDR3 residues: CASSRVTGVVGELFF. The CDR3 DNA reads TGTGCCAGCAGCCGAGTCACAGGGGTCGTAGGGGAGCTGTTTTTT.

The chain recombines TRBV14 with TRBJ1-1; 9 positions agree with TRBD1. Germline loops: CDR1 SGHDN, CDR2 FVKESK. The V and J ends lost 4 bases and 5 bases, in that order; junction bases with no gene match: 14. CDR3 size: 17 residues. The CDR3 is CASSPQPTGGFFTEAFF. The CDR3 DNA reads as TGTGCCAGCAGCCCCCAGCCGACAGGGGGGTTCTTTACTGAAGCTTTCTTT.

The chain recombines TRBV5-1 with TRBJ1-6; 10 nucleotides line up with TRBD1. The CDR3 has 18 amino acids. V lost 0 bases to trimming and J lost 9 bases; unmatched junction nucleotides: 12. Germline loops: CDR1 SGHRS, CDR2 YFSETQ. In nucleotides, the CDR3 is TGCGCCAGCAGCTTGGGAGATGGGGACAGGGGTTTAGGTTCACCCCTCCACTTT. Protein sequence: CASSLGDGDRGLGSPLHF.

As DNA, the CDR3 is TGTGCCAGCAGTGAACGGCTAGCGGGAAGCTCCTACGAGCAGTACTTC. Translating it yields CASSERLAGSSYEQYF. V is TRBV6-1 and J is TRBJ2-7, with 9 bases that match TRBD2. The CDR3 contains 16 residues. The trim removed 2 bases at V and 0 bases at J, leaving 5 bases unmatched. Looked up from germline, CDR1 is MNHNS and CDR2 is SASEGT.

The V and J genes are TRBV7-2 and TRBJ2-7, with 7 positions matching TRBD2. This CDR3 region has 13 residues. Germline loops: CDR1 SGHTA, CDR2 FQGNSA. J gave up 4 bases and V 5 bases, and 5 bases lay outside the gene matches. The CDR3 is CASSASGNYEQYF. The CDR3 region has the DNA TGTGCCAGCAGCGCTAGCGGAAATTACGAGCAGTACTTC.

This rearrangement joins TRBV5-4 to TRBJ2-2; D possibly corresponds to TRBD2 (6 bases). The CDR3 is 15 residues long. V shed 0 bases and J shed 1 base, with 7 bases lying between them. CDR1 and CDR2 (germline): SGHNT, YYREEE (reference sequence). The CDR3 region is CASSLGGVNTGELFF. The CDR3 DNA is TGTGCCAGCAGCTTGGGCGGGGTGAACACCGGGGAGCTGTTTTTT.

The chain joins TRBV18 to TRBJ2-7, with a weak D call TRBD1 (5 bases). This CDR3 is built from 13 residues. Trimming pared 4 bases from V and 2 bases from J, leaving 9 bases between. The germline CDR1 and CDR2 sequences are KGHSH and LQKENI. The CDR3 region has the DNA TGTGCCAGCTCACTGGACATTACCTACGAGCAGTACTTC. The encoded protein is CASSLDITYEQYF.

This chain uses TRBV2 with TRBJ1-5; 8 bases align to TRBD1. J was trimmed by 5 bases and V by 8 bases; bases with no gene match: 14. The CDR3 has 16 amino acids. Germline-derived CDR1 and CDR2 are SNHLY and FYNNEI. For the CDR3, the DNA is TGTGCCAGCGGTTTCTCTACAGGGGGGGCAGATCAGCCCCAGCATTTT. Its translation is CASGFSTGGADQPQHF.

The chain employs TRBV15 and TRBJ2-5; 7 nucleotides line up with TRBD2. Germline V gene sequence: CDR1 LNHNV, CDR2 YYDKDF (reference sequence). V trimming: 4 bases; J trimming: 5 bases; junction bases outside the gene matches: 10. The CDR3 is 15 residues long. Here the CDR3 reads CATSNEQRDWETQYF. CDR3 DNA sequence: TGTGCCACCAGCAACGAACAGCGGGACTGGGAGACCCAGTACTTC.

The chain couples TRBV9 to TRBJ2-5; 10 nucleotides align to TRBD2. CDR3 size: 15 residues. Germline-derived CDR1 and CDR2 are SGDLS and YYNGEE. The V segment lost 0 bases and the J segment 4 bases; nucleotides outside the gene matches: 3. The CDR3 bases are TGTGCCAGCAGCGTAGGGCTAGCGGGAGTAGAGACCCAGTACTTC. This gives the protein CASSVGLAGVETQYF.